The clone carrying this TCR beta chain was counted at least ten times. Gene-specific TRAV and TRBV primers were used for first-strand cDNA, covering alpha and beta chains. TCR amplification ran roughly 20 PCR cycles using constant-region and V-primer adapter primers. TCRdb fed the reads into MiXCR, producing one record per CDR3 protein. The table has approximately 91,000 distinct CDR3 sequences, around 20% seen once. The entry originates in a study of low-dose radiotherapy and immunotherapy resistance in tumors. Overall study: Per fraction, Cohort 1 was given 0.5 Gy every 2 weeks, for a total of 6.5 Gy.

Unmatched junction bases numbered 5, after V lost 5 bases and J lost 5 bases. CDR3 size: 14 residues. Per germline, CDR1 SNHLY and CDR2 FYNNEI. The time point here: after trial treatment. Regarding treatment: LDRT plus nivolumab, ipilimumab, low-dose cyclophosphamide and aspirin (RACIN trial). The source is a female donor with ovarian cancer. The material sequenced was PBMCs, taken after low-dose radiotherapy plus immunotherapy. This chain links TRBV2 with TRBJ2-5, with 10 bases aligning to TRBD1. CDR3 amino acids: CASSTTGGGETQYF. The CDR3 DNA reads TGTGCCAGCAGTACGACAGGGGGCGGGGAGACCCAGTACTTC.